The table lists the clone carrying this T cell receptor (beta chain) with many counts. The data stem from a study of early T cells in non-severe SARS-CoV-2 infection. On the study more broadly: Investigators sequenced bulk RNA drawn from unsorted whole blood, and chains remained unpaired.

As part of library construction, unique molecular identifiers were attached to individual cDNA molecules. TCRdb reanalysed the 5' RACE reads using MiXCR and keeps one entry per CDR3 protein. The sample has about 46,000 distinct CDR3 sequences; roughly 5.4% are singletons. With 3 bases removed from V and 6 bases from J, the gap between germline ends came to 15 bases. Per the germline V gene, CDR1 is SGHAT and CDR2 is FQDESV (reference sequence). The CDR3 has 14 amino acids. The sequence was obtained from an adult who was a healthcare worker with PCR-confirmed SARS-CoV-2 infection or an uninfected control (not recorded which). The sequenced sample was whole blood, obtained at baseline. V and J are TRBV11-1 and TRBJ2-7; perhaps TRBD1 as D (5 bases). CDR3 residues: CASSLGRAVGEQYF. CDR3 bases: TGTGCCAGCAGCTTGGGCAGGGCGGTCGGCGAGCAGTACTTC.